This T cell receptor beta chain was captured by sequencing in a study of shared clonotypes between healthy human individuals. Broader study findings: Exclusively blood specimens were collected; tissue repertoires likely differ. Limited genetic and exposure-history diversity came from having few donors.

Here immunoSEQ multiplex PCR was the method, and the copy in TCRdb shows in-frame clones only, minus some. The sample has around 430,000 clones; around 79% are singletons. The CDR3 loop spans 17 amino acids. CDR1 KGHSH and CDR2 LQKENI come from the germline V gene. Trimming left V 1 base short and J 0 bases short, with 12 bases between. Concerning this clone itself: Its cognate antigen is unknown.

The chain combines TRBV18 with TRBJ1-4; D is ambiguous. What was sequenced was PBMCs. The source of this sequence is a woman between 35 and 50 years old in good health. Some clones in this sample may be carry-over from other donors' samples. The CDR3 here is CASSPRVGKTTNEKLFF. DNA of the CDR3: TGTGCCAGCTCACCACGGGTAGGCAAGACAACTAATGAAAAACTGTTTTTT.